Listed below are T cell receptor beta chains from one sample, sequenced in a study of OX40 agonist ivuxolimab in advanced cancers. The assay was immunoSEQ multiplex PCR, and TCRdb's table has in-frame clones only and misses some. This table has about 43,000 clones, around three quarters appearing once. The sample in question was CD4+ or CD8+ T cells sorted from blood, obtained in a trial of the OX40 agonist ivuxolimab. The receptor source for this set is an adult with an advanced solid tumor such as melanoma, head and neck, liver or kidney cancer. The conserved cysteine and the conserved F or W are not part of the CDR3 here. A D gene is named only where the DNA matches it firmly.

d_gene,v_gene,CDR3aa
TRBD2,TRBV5-4,ASSFAGLASYEQY
TRBD2,TRBV4-3,ASSQVVAGTSVYNEQF
TRBD2,TRBV11-3,ASSLVLGSGGTDTQY
TRBD2,TRBV4-1,ASSQPGRSGRGYEQY
NA,TRBV6-5,ASSSGRVAHGYT
NA,TRBV11-2,ASSLRFNGRENRDTEAF
TRBD1,TRBV28,ASSLPGTGWSEQY
NA,TRBV11-3,ASSLGQSEAF
NA,TRBV4-2,ASSSLLAEQF
NA,TRBV19,ASMGRHTDTQY
NA,TRBV19,ASSTTYEQY
NA,TRBV2,ASSDSQGRLNTEAF
TRBD1,TRBV6-8,ASSRRGQDNEKLF
TRBD2,TRBV5-6,ASSNRRLAWKRGGDEQF
NA,TRBV25-1,ASSPGGGRNQPQH
TRBD2,TRBV5-1,ASSPRGGLGEQY
NA,TRBV27,ASSAWGARTDTQY
NA,TRBV19,ASSIMRRAGERGNIQY
TRBD1,TRBV5-1,ASSFGQGSYEQY
NA,TRBV7-9,ASSLAVLDSPLH